Below are 3 T cell receptor beta chains sequenced from a single sample in a study of sequential checkpoint blockade in melanoma. Clones were sequenced by immunoSEQ multiplex PCR, and TCRdb holds only the in-frame ones, with some missing. The table includes 8,900 or so clones, around nine tenths detected once. Treatment described: randomized to nivolumab then ipilimumab (arm A) or the reverse (arm B). Here the sequenced sample was CD8+ T cells sorted from blood (inferred from file names), taken from a patient given nivolumab and ipilimumab in sequence. These receptors came from a human donor with melanoma.

The J gene is TRBJ2-3, the V gene TRBV9; TRBD1 might be the D (6 bases). The germline gives CDR1 SGDLS, CDR2 YYNGEE. The CDR3 consists of 15 residues. Trimming cost V 4 bases and J 0 bases, with 12 bases left between them. CDR3 protein: CASSQQGASTDTQYF. For the CDR3, the DNA is TGTGCCAGCAGCCAACAGGGTGCTAGCACAGATACGCAGTATTTT.

Written as DNA, the CDR3 is TGTGCCAGCAGCTTAGACACTAACAATGAGCAGTTCTTC. Its protein product is CASSLDTNNEQFF. The chain has TRBV7-9 and TRBJ2-1; D is uncertain. V was shortened by 1 base and J by 5 bases, with 6 bases between the two germline ends. In germline, CDR1 is SEHNR, CDR2 FQNEAQ (reference sequence). The CDR3 is 13 residues long.

The chain combines TRBV6-5 with TRBJ2-3; tentatively, D is TRBD1 (6 bases). The CDR3 runs 16 residues. Germline assignment: CDR1 MNHEY and CDR2 SVGAGI. The V gene lost 2 bases and the J gene lost 4 bases, with 16 bases spanning the gap. The CDR3 DNA reads TGTGCCAGCAGTTACACCCCTTCAGGGGTCCCAGATACGCAGTATTTT. It specifies CASSYTPSGVPDTQYF.